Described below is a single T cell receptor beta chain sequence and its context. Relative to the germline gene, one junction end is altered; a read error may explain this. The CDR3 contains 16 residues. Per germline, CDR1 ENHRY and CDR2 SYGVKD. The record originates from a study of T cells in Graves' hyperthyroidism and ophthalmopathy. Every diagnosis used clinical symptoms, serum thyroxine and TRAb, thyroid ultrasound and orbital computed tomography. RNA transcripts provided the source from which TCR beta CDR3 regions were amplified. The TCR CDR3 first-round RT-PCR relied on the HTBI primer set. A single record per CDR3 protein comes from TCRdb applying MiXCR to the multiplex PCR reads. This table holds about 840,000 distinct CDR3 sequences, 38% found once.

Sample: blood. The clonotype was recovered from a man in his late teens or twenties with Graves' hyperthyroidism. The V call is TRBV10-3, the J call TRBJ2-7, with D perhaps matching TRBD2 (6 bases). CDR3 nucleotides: TGTGCCAGCAGTGCCCCTCCGTGGCGGGGCGGTGGAGAGCAGTACTTC. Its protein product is CASSAPPWRGGGEQYF.